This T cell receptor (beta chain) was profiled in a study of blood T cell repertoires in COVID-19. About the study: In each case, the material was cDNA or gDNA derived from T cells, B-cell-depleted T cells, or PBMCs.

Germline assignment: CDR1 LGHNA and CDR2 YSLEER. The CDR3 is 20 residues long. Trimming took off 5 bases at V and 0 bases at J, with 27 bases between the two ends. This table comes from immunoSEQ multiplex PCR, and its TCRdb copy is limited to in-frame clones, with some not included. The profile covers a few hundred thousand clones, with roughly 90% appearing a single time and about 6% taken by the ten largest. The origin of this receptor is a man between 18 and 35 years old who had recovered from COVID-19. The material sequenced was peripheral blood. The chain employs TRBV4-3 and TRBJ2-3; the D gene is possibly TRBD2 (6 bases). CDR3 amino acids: CASSSQHRGSSGVSTDTQYF. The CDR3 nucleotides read TGCGCCAGCAGCAGCCAACATCGCGGATCGTCGGGGGTGAGCACAGATACGCAGTATTTT.